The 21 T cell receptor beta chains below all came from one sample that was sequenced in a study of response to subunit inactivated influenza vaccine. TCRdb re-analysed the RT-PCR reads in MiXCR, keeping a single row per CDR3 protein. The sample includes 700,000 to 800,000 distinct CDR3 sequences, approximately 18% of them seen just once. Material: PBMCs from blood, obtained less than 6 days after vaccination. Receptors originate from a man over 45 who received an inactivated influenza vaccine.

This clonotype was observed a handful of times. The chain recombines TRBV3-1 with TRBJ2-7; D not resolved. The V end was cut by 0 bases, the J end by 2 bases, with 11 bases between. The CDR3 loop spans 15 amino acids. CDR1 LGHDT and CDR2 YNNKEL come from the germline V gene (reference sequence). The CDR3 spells CASSQEWAQTYEQYF. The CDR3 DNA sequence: TGTGCCAGCAGCCAAGAATGGGCTCAGACCTACGAGCAGTACTTC.

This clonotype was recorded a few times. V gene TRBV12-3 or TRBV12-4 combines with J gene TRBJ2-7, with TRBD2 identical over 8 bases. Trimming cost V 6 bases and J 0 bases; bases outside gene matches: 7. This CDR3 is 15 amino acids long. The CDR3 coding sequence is TGTGCCAGCAGATCGGCGGGGGGTCCCTCCTACGAGCAGTACTTC. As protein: CASRSAGGPSYEQYF.

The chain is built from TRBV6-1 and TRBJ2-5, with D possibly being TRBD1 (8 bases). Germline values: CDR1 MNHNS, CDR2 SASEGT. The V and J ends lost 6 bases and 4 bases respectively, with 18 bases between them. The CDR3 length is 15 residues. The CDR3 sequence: CASRARQGRVETQYF. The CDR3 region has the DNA TGTGCCAGCAGGGCTCGACAGGGGAGGGTAGAGACCCAGTACTTC.

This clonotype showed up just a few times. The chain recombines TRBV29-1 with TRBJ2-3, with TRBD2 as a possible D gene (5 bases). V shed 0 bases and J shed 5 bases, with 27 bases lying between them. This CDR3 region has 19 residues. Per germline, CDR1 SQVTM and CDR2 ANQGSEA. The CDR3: CSVEDPLDSYTGGRDTQYF. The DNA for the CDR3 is TGCAGCGTTGAAGATCCACTAGACTCCTACACTGGAGGAAGAGATACGCAGTATTTT.

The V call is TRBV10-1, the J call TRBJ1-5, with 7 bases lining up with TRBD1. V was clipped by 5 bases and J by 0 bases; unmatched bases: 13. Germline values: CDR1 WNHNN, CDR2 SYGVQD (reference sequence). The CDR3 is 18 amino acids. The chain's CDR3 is CASSLRTGKLNSNQPQHF. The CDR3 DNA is TGCGCCAGCAGTCTCCGGACAGGCAAACTTAATAGCAATCAGCCCCAGCATTTT.

The CDR3 nucleotides are TGTGCCATCAGTGAGTCTGGGCGGGGATACCAAGAGACCCAGTACTTC. It encodes CAISESGRGYQETQYF. V and J are TRBV10-3 and TRBJ2-5; possibly TRBD2 for D (6 bases). Germline CDR1 ENHRY, CDR2 SYGVKD. Trimming removed 0 bases at V and 0 bases at J, with 11 bases between. The CDR3 runs to 16 residues.

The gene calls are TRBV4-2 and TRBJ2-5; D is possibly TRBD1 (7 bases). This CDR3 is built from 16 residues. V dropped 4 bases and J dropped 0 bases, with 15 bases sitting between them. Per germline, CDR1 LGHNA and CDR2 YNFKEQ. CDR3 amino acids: CASSRWDRLDQETQYF. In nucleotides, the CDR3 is TGTGCCAGCAGCCGGTGGGACAGACTAGACCAAGAGACCCAGTACTTC.

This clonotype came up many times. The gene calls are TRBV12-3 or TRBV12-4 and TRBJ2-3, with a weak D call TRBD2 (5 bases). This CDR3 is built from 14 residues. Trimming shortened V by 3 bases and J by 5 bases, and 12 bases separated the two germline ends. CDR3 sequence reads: CASSLLARGDTQYF. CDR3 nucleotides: TGTGCCAGCAGTTTGTTGGCCCGGGGAGATACGCAGTATTTT.

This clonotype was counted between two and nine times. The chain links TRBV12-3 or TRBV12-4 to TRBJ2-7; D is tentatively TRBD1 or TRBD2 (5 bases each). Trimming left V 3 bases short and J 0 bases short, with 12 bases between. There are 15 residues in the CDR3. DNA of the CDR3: TGTGCCAGCAGTTTCGGGGCCGCGATCTCCTACGAGCAGTACTTC. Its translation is CASSFGAAISYEQYF.

The CDR3 nucleotides read TGTGCCAGCAGCTGGAACGGTTTCACAGATACGCAGTATTTT. This gives the protein CASSWNGFTDTQYF. V and J are TRBV5-5 and TRBJ2-3, with unresolved D. Trimming shortened V by 3 bases and J by 2 bases, and 10 bases separated the two germline ends. The CDR3 is 14 residues long. Germline values: CDR1 SGHKS, CDR2 YYEKEE (reference sequence). The full variable domain, in which reference TRBV5-5 and TRBJ2-3 provide the parts outside the CDR3, is DAGVTQSPTHLIKTRGQQVTLRCSPISGHKSVSWYQQVLGQGPQFIFQYYEKEERGRGNFPDRFSARQFPNYSSELNVNALLLGDSALYLCASSWNGFTDTQYFGPGTRLTVL.

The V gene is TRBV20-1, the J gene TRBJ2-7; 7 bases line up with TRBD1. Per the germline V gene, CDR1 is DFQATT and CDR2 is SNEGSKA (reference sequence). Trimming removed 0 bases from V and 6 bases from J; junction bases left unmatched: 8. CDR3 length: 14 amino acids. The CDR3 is CSARDRPTGPEQYF. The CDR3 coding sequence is TGCAGTGCTAGAGATCGGCCGACAGGGCCCGAGCAGTACTTC.

The CDR3 DNA follows: TGCGCCAGCAGCCAGATGGGGACAGGGACTAATGAAAAACTGTTTTTT. Translation gives CASSQMGTGTNEKLFF. The chain uses TRBV4-1 and TRBJ1-4; 9 bases agree with TRBD1. The germline V gene has CDR1 MGHRA and CDR2 YSYEKL. CDR3 length: 16 residues. With V trimmed by 3 bases and J by 2 bases, 4 bases remained unmatched.

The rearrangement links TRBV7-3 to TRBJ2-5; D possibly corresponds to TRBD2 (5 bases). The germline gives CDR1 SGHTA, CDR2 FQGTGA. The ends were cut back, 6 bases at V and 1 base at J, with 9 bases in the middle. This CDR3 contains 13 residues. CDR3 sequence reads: CASSKSGQETQYF. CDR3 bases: TGTGCCAGCAGTAAAAGCGGCCAAGAGACCCAGTACTTC.

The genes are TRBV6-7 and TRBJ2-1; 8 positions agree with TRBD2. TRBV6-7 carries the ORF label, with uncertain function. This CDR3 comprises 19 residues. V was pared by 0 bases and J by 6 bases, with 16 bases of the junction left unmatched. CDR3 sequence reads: CASSYSTKGSGSGGNEQFF. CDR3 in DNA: TGTGCCAGCAGTTACTCGACAAAGGGGAGCGGGAGTGGAGGCAATGAGCAGTTCTTC.

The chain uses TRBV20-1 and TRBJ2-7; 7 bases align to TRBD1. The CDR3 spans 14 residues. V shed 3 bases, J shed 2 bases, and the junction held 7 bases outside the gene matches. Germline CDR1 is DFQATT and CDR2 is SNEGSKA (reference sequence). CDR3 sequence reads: CSARPTGNPYEQYF. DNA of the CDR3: TGCAGTGCTAGGCCGACAGGGAACCCCTACGAGCAGTACTTC.

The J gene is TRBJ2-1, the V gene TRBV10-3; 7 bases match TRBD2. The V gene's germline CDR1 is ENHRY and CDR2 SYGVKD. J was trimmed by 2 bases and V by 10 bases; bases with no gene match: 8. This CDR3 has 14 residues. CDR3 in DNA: TGTGCCACCGCCGGGCGGGGGACCTACAATGAGCAGTTCTTC. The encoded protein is CATAGRGTYNEQFF.

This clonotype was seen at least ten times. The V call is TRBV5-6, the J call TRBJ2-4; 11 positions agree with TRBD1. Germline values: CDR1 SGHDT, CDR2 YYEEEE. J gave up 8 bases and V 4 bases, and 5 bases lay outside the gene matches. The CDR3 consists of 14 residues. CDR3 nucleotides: TGTGCCAGCAGCGCGGACAGGGGGCGGGACATTCAGTACTTC. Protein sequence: CASSADRGRDIQYF. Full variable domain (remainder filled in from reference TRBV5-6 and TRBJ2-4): DAGVTQSPTHLIKTRGQQVTLRCSPKSGHDTVSWYQQALGQGPQFIFQYYEEEERQRGNFPDRFSGHQFPNYSSELNVNALLLGDSALYLCASSADRGRDIQYFGAGTRLSVL.

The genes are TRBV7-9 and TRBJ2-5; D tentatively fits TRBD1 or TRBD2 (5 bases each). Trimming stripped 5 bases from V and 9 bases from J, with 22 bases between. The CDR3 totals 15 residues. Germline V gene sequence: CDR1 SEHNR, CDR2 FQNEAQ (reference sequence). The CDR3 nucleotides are TGTGCCAGCAGCCCGCCGAGTGGGGAGCAGACAGCCCAGTACTTC. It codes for CASSPPSGEQTAQYF.

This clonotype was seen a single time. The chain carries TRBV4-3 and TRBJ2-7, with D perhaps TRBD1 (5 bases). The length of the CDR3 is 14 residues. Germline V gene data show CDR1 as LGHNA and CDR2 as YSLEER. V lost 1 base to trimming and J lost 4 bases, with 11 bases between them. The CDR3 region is CASSQVLQGYEQYF. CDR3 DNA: TGCGCCAGCAGCCAAGTACTGCAGGGTTACGAGCAGTACTTC.

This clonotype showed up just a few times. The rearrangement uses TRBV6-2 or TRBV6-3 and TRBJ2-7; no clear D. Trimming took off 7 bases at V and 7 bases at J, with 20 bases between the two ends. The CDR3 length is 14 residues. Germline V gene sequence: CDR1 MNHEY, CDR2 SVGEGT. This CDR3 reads CASTQTRHPGEQYF. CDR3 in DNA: TGTGCCAGCACCCAGACGCGACATCCCGGGGAGCAGTACTTC.

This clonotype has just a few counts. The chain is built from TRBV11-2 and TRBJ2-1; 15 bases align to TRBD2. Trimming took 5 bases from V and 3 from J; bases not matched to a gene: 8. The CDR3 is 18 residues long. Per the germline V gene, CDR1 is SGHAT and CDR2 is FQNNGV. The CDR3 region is CASSPGLAGGPIYNEQFF. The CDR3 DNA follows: TGTGCCAGCAGCCCGGGACTAGCGGGAGGTCCAATCTACAATGAGCAGTTCTTC.